A selection of T cell receptor beta chains follows, all from one sample in a study of OX40 agonist ivuxolimab in advanced cancers. Measured with immunoSEQ multiplex PCR; TCRdb has only the in-frame clones, and not every one. The sample has some 48,000 clones; about 79% are singletons. The sample here was CD4+ or CD8+ T cells sorted from blood, taken in a trial of the OX40 agonist ivuxolimab. The receptors derive from an adult with an advanced solid tumor such as melanoma, head and neck, liver or kidney cancer. Both conserved end residues are part of each CDR3. Fields, in order: J gene, V gene, clone size, D gene, CDR3 DNA, CDR3 protein. The D gene is left open where the match is weak. Part of the rows lack a size; the others show once, few, many or a class for expanded clones.

TRBJ1-2 TRBV7-2 NA NA TGTGCCAGCAGCTCGGACAGCCTTGGCTACACCTTC CASSSDSLGYTF
TRBJ2-3 TRBV5-1 NA NA TGCGCCAGCAGTTCCGGGACTTCAACAGATACGCAGTATTTT CASSSGTSTDTQYF
TRBJ1-4 TRBV5-1 NA TRBD1 TGCGCCAGCAGACCGGACAGGGCCAATGAAAAACTGTTTTTT CASRPDRANEKLFF
TRBJ2-2 TRBV18 NA NA TGTGCCAGCTCACCGGGCGGGGCGACCGGGGAGCTGTTTTTT CASSPGGATGELFF
TRBJ1-2 TRBV19 NA NA TGTGCCAGTAGTTTAACCCAAGCCCCCCACTATGGCTACACCTTC CASSLTQAPHYGYTF
TRBJ1-1 TRBV7-9 once NA TGTGCCAGCAGCCCTGGGACATTGAACACTGAAGCTTTCTTT CASSPGTLNTEAFF
TRBJ1-2 TRBV6-5 NA NA TGTGCCAGCAGTTACCTCAACGGACACGATGGCTACACCTTC CASSYLNGHDGYTF
TRBJ2-5 TRBV2 NA TRBD2 TGTGCCAGCAGTCTAGCGGGAGGTGGTATGGAGACCCAGTACTTC CASSLAGGGMETQYF
TRBJ2-5 TRBV7-2 NA TRBD1 TGTGCCAGCAGCGGACAGGCCGGCCGGGAGACCCAGTACTTC CASSGQAGRETQYF
TRBJ2-3 TRBV18 NA NA TGTGCCAGCTCAGGAGGTCGTCGGGCAGATACGCAGTATTTT CASSGGRRADTQYF
TRBJ2-7 TRBV30 NA NA TGTGCCTGGACCCCCGGGCGGGGCTACGAGCAGTACTTC CAWTPGRGYEQYF